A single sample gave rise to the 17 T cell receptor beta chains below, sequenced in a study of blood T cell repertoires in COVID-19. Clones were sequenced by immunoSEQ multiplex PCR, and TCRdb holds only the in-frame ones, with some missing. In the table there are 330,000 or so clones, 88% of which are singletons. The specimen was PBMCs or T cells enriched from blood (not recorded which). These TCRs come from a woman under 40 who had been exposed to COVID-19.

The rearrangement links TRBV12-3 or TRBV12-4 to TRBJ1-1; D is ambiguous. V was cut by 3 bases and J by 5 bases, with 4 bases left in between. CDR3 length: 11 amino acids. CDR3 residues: CASSFRTEAFF. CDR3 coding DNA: TGTGCCAGCAGTTTTAGAACTGAAGCTTTCTTT.

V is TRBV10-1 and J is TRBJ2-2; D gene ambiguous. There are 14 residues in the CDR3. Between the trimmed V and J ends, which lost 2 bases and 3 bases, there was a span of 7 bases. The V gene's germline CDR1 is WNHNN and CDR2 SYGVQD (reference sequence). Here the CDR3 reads CASSEEVDTGELFF. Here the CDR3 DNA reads TGCGCCAGCAGTGAGGAGGTGGACACCGGGGAGCTGTTTTTT.

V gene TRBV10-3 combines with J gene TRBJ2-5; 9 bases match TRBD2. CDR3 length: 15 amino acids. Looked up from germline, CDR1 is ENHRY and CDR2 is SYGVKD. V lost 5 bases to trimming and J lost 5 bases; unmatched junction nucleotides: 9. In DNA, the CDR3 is TGTGCCATCAGTATCTTAGCGGGAGCGAGGGAGACCCAGTACTTC. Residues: CAISILAGARETQYF.

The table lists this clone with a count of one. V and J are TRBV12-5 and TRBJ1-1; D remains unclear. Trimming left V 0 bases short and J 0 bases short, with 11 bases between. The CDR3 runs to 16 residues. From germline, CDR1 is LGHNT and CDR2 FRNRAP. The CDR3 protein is CASGLVRGGLNTEAFF. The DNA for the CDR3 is TGTGCTAGTGGTTTGGTACGGGGAGGGCTGAACACTGAAGCTTTCTTT.

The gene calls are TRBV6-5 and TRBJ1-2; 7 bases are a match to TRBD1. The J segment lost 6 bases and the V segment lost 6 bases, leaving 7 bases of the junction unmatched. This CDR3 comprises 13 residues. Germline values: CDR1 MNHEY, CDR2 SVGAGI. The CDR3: CASSPTGLDGYTF. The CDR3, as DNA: TGTGCCAGCAGCCCGACAGGGTTAGATGGCTACACCTTC.

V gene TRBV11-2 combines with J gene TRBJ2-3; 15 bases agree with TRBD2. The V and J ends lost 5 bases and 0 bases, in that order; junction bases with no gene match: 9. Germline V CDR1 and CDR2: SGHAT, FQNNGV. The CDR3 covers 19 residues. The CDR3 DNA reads TGTGCCAGCAGCGGCGAGGGACTAGCGGGAGGCTATAGCACAGATACGCAGTATTTT. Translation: CASSGEGLAGGYSTDTQYF.

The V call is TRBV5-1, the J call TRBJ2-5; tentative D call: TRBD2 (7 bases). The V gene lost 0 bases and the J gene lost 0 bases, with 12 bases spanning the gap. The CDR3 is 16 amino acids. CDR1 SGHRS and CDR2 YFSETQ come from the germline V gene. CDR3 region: CASSLGGLADQETQYF. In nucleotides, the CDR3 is TGCGCCAGCAGCTTGGGGGGGCTAGCGGACCAAGAGACCCAGTACTTC.

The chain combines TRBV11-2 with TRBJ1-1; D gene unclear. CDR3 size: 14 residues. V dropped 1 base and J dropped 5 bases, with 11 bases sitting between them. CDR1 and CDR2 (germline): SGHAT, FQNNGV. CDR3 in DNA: TGTGCCAGCAGCTTAGTTGGGCCTGGGACTGAAGCTTTCTTT. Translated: CASSLVGPGTEAFF.

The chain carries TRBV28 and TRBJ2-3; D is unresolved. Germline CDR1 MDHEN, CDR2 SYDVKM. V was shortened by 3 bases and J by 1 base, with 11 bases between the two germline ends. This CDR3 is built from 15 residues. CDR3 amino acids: CASSFSSGGTDTQYF. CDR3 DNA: TGTGCCAGCAGTTTCAGTTCTGGAGGCACAGATACGCAGTATTTT.

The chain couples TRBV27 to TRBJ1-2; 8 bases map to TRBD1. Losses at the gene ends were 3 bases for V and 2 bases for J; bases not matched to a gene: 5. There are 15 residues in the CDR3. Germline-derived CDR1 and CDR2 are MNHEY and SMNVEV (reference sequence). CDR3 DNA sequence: TGTGCCAGCAGTTTCCTCCGGACAGGGAACTATGGCTACACCTTC. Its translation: CASSFLRTGNYGYTF.

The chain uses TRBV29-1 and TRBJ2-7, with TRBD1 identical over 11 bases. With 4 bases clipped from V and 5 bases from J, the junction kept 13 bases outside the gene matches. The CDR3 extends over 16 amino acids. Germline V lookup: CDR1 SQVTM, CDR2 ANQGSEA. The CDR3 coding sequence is TGCAGCGTTGGTACCCTGGGGACAGGGGGAGTCGACGAGCAGTACTTC. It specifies CSVGTLGTGGVDEQYF.

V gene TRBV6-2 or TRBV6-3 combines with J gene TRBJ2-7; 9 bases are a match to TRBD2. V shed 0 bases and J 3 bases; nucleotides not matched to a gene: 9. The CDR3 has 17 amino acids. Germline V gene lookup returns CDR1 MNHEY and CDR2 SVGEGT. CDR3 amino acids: CASSYSGLAGRFYEQYF. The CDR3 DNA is TGTGCCAGCAGTTACTCGGGCCTAGCGGGACGCTTCTACGAGCAGTACTTC.

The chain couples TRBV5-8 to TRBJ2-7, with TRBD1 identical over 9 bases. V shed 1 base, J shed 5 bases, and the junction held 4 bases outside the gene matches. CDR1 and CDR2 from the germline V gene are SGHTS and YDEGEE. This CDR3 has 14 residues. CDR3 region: CASSLIRTGDEQYF. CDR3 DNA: TGTGCCAGCAGCTTGATCCGGACAGGGGACGAGCAGTACTTC.

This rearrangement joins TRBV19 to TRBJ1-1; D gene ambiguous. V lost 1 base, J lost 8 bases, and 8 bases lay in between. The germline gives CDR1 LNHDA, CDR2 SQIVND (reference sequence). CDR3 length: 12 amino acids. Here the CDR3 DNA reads TGTGCCAGTAGTATAGTCCACAGCGAAGCTTTCTTT. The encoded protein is CASSIVHSEAFF.

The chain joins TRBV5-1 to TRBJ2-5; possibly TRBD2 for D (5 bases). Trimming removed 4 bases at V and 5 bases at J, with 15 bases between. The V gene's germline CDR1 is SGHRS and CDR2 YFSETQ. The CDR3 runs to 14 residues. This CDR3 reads CASSQTGSGETQYF. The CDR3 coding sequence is TGCGCCAGCAGCCAAACCGGGTCGGGGGAGACCCAGTACTTC.

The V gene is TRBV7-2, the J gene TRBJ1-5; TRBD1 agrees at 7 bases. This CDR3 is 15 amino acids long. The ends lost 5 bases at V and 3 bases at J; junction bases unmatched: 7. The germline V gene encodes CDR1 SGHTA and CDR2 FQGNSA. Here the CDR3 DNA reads TGTGCCAGCAGCGACCGTACAGGGGCCAATCAGCCCCAGCATTTT. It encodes CASSDRTGANQPQHF.

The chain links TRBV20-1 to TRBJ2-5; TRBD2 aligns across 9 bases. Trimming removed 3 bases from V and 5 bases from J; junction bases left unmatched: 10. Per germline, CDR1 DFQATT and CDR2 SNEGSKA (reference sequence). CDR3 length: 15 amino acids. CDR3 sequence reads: CSASVAGGPGETQYF. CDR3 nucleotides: TGCAGTGCTAGTGTGGCGGGAGGGCCGGGTGAGACCCAGTACTTC.